A single sample gave rise to the 10 T cell receptor beta chains below, sequenced in a study of cytomegalovirus exposure and HLA in healthy donors. PCR used 60 Vbeta primers and 13 Jbeta primers. The data were produced by immunoSEQ multiplex PCR, yet TCRdb's version contains in-frame clones alone and is incomplete. The profile shows 150,000 to 200,000 clones, roughly 80% of them singletons. Sequenced material: PBMCs. The receptor source for this set is a woman between 18 and 30 years old in good health and CMV-seropositive.

This clone is a singleton in its sample. The chain has TRBV4-1 and TRBJ2-3; a possible D gene is TRBD2 (6 bases). This CDR3 contains 17 residues. CDR1 MGHRA and CDR2 YSYEKL come from the germline V gene. The V end was cut by 0 bases, the J end by 1 base, with 14 bases between. CDR3 region: CASSQESGRGRTDTQYF. For the CDR3, the DNA is TGCGCCAGCAGCCAAGAATCGGGGCGGGGTCGCACAGATACGCAGTATTTT.

This sequence joins TRBV6-6 and TRBJ2-1, with TRBD1 matching over 8 bases. After removal of 0 bases from V and 6 bases from J, the junction contained 4 bases not matched to a gene. Germline CDR1 MNHNY, CDR2 SVGAGI (reference sequence). The CDR3 loop spans 15 amino acids. The CDR3 here is CASSYSTGAGNEQFF. The DNA of the CDR3 is TGTGCCAGCAGTTACTCGACAGGGGCAGGCAATGAGCAGTTCTTC.

The chain is built from TRBV13 and TRBJ1-1; TRBD1 is a possible D gene (6 bases). The CDR3 is 14 residues long. The V gene lost 5 bases and the J gene lost 4 bases, with 14 bases spanning the gap. Germline V gene data show CDR1 as PRHDT and CDR2 as FYEKMQ (reference sequence). CDR3 residues: CASSTQTGGTEAFF. For the CDR3, the DNA is TGTGCCAGCAGCACACAGACAGGAGGCACTGAAGCTTTCTTT.

The J gene is TRBJ2-1, the V gene TRBV5-6, with D perhaps matching TRBD1 (6 bases). V dropped 0 bases and J dropped 6 bases, with 13 bases sitting between them. From germline, CDR1 is SGHDT and CDR2 YYEEEE. CDR3 length: 15 amino acids. The CDR3 bases are TGTGCCAGCAGCTTGGCCGGCGGCAGGGGCAATGAGCAGTTCTTC. It specifies CASSLAGGRGNEQFF.

This clone was observed a single time. The CDR3 spells CASSPARAGTEAFF. The DNA for the CDR3 is TGTGCCAGCAGTCCGGCCAGGGCAGGTACTGAAGCTTTCTTT. The V call is TRBV28, the J call TRBJ1-1; a possible D gene is TRBD1 (5 bases). V lost 5 bases to trimming and J lost 5 bases, with 15 bases between them. The CDR3 is made up of 14 amino acids. Germline values: CDR1 MDHEN, CDR2 SYDVKM.

The chain has TRBV7-6 and TRBJ2-3; TRBD2 aligns across 7 bases. The CDR3 spans 16 residues. The J segment lost 3 bases and the V segment lost 9 bases, leaving 15 bases of the junction unmatched. CDR1 is SGHVS and CDR2 is FNYEAQ in the germline V gene. The CDR3 spells CASTSSGREDTDTQYF. The DNA of the CDR3 is TGTGCCAGTACCTCCTCCGGCCGGGAGGATACAGATACGCAGTATTTT.

CDR3 nucleotides: TGTGCCAGCAGCTTAGTCCTGCAGACCGGGGAGCTGTTTTTT. This sequence encodes CASSLVLQTGELFF. The chain employs TRBV7-8 and TRBJ2-2; D uncertain. Trimming took 1 base from V and 5 from J, leaving 8 bases between them. The CDR3 totals 14 residues. Looked up from germline, CDR1 is SGHVS and CDR2 is FQNEAQ. Supplemented by reference TRBV7-8 and TRBJ2-2, the full variable domain reads GAGVSQSPRYKVAKRGQDVALRCDPISGHVSLFWYQQALGQGPEFLTYFQNEAQLDKSGLPSDRFFAERPEGSVSTLKIQRTQQEDSAVYLCASSLVLQTGELFFGEGSRLTVL.

This chain links TRBV18 with TRBJ1-3; tentative D call: TRBD1 (5 bases). Per germline, CDR1 KGHSH and CDR2 LQKENI. V was trimmed by 0 bases and J by 5 bases, leaving 8 bases between them. This CDR3 comprises 14 residues. CDR3 nucleotides: TGTGCCAGCTCACCACCGACAGAAAGAAACACCATATATTTT. This sequence encodes CASSPPTERNTIYF.

The chain is built from TRBV6-4 and TRBJ1-1; D is uncertain. The V and J ends lost 6 bases and 5 bases respectively, with 16 bases between them. CDR3 length: 14 amino acids. CDR1 MRHNA and CDR2 SNTAGT come from the germline V gene. The CDR3 loop reads CASSNLAGGTEAFF. For the CDR3, the DNA is TGTGCCAGCAGCAACCTGGCGGGAGGTACTGAAGCTTTCTTT.

The gene calls are TRBV9 and TRBJ2-5, with 10 bases fitting TRBD2. The V gene end was trimmed by 0 bases and the J gene end by 5 bases; junction bases not matched to a gene: 10. The CDR3 is 17 residues long. Looked up from germline, CDR1 is SGDLS and CDR2 is YYNGEE. The CDR3 loop is CASSVGSGGPLGETQYF. DNA for the CDR3: TGTGCCAGCAGCGTAGGTAGCGGGGGGCCGTTGGGTGAGACCCAGTACTTC.